The 5 T cell receptor beta chains below were found in one sample sequenced in a study of cytomegalovirus exposure and HLA in healthy donors. TCRdb keeps only in-frame clones here, not all; method: immunoSEQ multiplex PCR. The sample contains 120,000 to 150,000 clones, approximately 90% of which appear only once. The sequenced material came from PBMCs. The receptor source for this set is a man younger than 35 in good health and CMV-seropositive.

The CDR3 DNA reads TGCGCCAGCAGGGGGACAGAAGCCTACGAGCAGTACTTC. It is translated as CASRGTEAYEQYF. The gene calls are TRBV5-1 and TRBJ2-7; 7 bases align to TRBD1. Germline-derived CDR1 and CDR2 are SGHRS and YFSETQ. The CDR3 runs 13 residues. After removal of 5 bases from V and 2 bases from J, the junction contained 4 bases not matched to a gene.

The rearrangement joins TRBV27 to TRBJ2-1, with D possibly matching TRBD2 (5 bases). CDR1 and CDR2 from the germline V gene are MNHEY and SMNVEV (reference sequence). The V and J ends lost 2 bases and 4 bases respectively, with 6 bases between them. CDR3 length: 13 residues. The CDR3 region is CASSLERYNEQFF. The CDR3 DNA is TGTGCCAGCAGTTTAGAGCGGTACAATGAGCAGTTCTTC.

This sequence joins TRBV6-1 and TRBJ2-7; 7 positions agree with TRBD2. The CDR3 has 14 residues. CDR1 is MNHNS, CDR2 SASEGT, per germline. Trimming removed 8 bases from V and 2 bases from J; junction bases left unmatched: 9. The CDR3 sequence: CASPPGGGAYEQYF. In DNA, the CDR3 is TGTGCCAGCCCCCCAGGCGGGGGTGCCTACGAGCAGTACTTC.

This clone has a single count. V and J are TRBV19 and TRBJ1-5; D gene uncertain. V was pared by 4 bases and J by 5 bases, with 15 bases between. This CDR3 is 15 amino acids long. Germline loops: CDR1 LNHDA, CDR2 SQIVND (reference sequence). CDR3 sequence: CASSKPGTGDQPQHF. In nucleotides, the CDR3 is TGTGCCAGTAGTAAACCGGGAACTGGTGATCAGCCCCAGCATTTT.

Written as DNA, the CDR3 is TGCAGCGTTGAAGAGGGCCGGAAGTACGAGCAGTACTTC. Residues: CSVEEGRKYEQYF. The rearrangement links TRBV29-1 to TRBJ2-7; D is uncertain. Germline-derived CDR1 and CDR2 are SQVTM and ANQGSEA. The CDR3 loop spans 13 amino acids. Trimming shortened V by 0 bases and J by 4 bases, and 10 bases separated the two germline ends.